This is a list of T cell receptor beta chains from one sample in a study of blood T cell repertoires in COVID-19. The table came from immunoSEQ multiplex PCR; TCRdb's copy has only in-frame clones and leaves some out. The table includes fewer than 300,000 clones, just over 90% detected once. What was sequenced was PBMCs or T cells enriched from blood (not recorded which). The receptor set was obtained from a woman aged 40 to 49 with acute COVID-19. CDR3s include the opening cysteine and the closing phenylalanine or tryptophan. Fields, in order: D gene, V gene, clone size, J gene, CDR3 DNA, CDR3 protein. The D gene is left open where the match is weak. The size of a clone is reported for some rows only, either as once, few or many, or as a class for expanded clones.

D: -
V: TRBV9
size: -
J: TRBJ2-3
DNA: TGTGCCAGCAGCGTAGCAGGGCGCACAGATACGCAGTATTTT
CDR3: CASSVAGRTDTQYF

D: TRBD1
V: TRBV24-1
size: -
J: TRBJ1-2
DNA: TGTGCCACCGGATCACAGGGGGGCGGCTACACCTTC
CDR3: CATGSQGGGYTF

D: TRBD2
V: TRBV5-1
size: -
J: TRBJ2-1
DNA: TGCGCCAGCAGCTTGGTTCCGGGACTAACCCACAATGAGCAGTTCTTC
CDR3: CASSLVPGLTHNEQFF

D: TRBD1
V: TRBV19
size: -
J: TRBJ1-5
DNA: TGTGCCATCTCAACGGGACAGGGAGGACAGCCCCAGCATTTT
CDR3: CAISTGQGGQPQHF

D: TRBD2
V: TRBV3-1/TRBV3-2
size: -
J: TRBJ2-3
DNA: TGTGCCAGCAGCCGAGGTAGCGGGGGGGGGAGCACAGATACGCAGTATTTT
CDR3: CASSRGSGGGSTDTQYF

D: TRBD2
V: TRBV14
size: -
J: TRBJ2-3
DNA: TGTGCCAGCAGCCAAGGTCCTAGCGGGGGGGCCAGTGTCGGCACAGATACGCAGTATTTT
CDR3: CASSQGPSGGASVGTDTQYF

D: TRBD2
V: TRBV29-1
size: -
J: TRBJ2-7
DNA: TGCAGCGTTGCGACTAGCGGGAAACTGGGCGAGCAGTACTTC
CDR3: CSVATSGKLGEQYF

D: TRBD1
V: TRBV19
size: -
J: TRBJ1-4
DNA: TGTGCCAGTAGTTCAGATGACAGGGGAAGGGAAAAACTGTTTTTT
CDR3: CASSSDDRGREKLFF

D: TRBD2
V: TRBV7-2
size: -
J: TRBJ2-3
DNA: TGTGCCAGCAGCTTACGTAGCGGGAGGCGCACAGATACGCAGTATTTT
CDR3: CASSLRSGRRTDTQYF

D: -
V: TRBV15
size: -
J: TRBJ2-2
DNA: TGTGCCACCAGCAGAGATGTCGGGTCCGGGGAGCTGTTTTTT
CDR3: CATSRDVGSGELFF

D: TRBD2
V: TRBV18
size: -
J: TRBJ2-1
DNA: TGTGCCAGCTCACCACTACCCAGGACTAGCGGGCTCAACAATGAGCAGTTCTTC
CDR3: CASSPLPRTSGLNNEQFF

D: TRBD1
V: TRBV5-1
size: -
J: TRBJ1-5
DNA: TGCGCCAGCAGCTTGGGGGCCAGGGGGCGAAACAATCAGCCCCAGCATTTT
CDR3: CASSLGARGRNNQPQHF

D: TRBD2
V: TRBV5-1
size: -
J: TRBJ2-2
DNA: TGCGCCAGCAGACAAAGCGGGGCCGTGAGAGACGGGGAGCTGTTTTTT
CDR3: CASRQSGAVRDGELFF

D: -
V: TRBV7-2
size: -
J: TRBJ1-4
DNA: TGTGCCAGCAGCGACCTAGGGGCAACTAATGAAAAACTGTTTTTT
CDR3: CASSDLGATNEKLFF

D: -
V: TRBV7-3
size: -
J: TRBJ2-3
DNA: TGTGCCAGCAGCTTTAGCGGCTACACAGATACGCAGTATTTT
CDR3: CASSFSGYTDTQYF

D: TRBD2
V: TRBV5-1
size: few
J: TRBJ2-1
DNA: TGCGCCAGCAGCTCCCAAGCGGGGGGGCCTTCGAATGAGCAGTTCTTC
CDR3: CASSSQAGGPSNEQFF

D: -
V: TRBV15
size: -
J: TRBJ1-5
DNA: TGTGCCACCAGCAGAGATCAACAGCCCCAGCATTTT
CDR3: CATSRDQQPQHF

D: TRBD2
V: TRBV15
size: once
J: TRBJ2-5
DNA: TGTGCCACCAGCAGAGGTTCACTAGCGGGGGCCGAGACCCAGTACTTC
CDR3: CATSRGSLAGAETQYF

D: TRBD1
V: TRBV7-3
size: -
J: TRBJ2-5
DNA: TGTGCCAGCAGCCCCACCCCGAGGGGGCGAGGGGAGACCCAGTACTTC
CDR3: CASSPTPRGRGETQYF

D: -
V: TRBV2
size: -
J: TRBJ1-1
DNA: TGTGCCAGCAATGGACACCCAAACACTGAAGCTTTCTTT
CDR3: CASNGHPNTEAFF

D: -
V: TRBV5-4
size: -
J: TRBJ2-1
DNA: TGTGCCAGCAGCTTGGTTCACGCGCAGGGTGAGCAGTTCTTC
CDR3: CASSLVHAQGEQFF

D: TRBD2
V: TRBV5-6
size: -
J: TRBJ2-1
DNA: TGTGCCAGCACCACCCGCGGGGGGCGGGTCAATGAGCAGTTCTTC
CDR3: CASTTRGGRVNEQFF

D: TRBD1
V: TRBV6-5
size: -
J: TRBJ2-2
DNA: TGTGCCAGCAGTTCGGACAGGGGGCGCTGGGAGCTGTTTTTT
CDR3: CASSSDRGRWELFF

D: -
V: TRBV11-2
size: -
J: TRBJ1-4
DNA: TGTGCCAGCAGCTTAGGACAGCTAAATGAAAAACTGTTTTTT
CDR3: CASSLGQLNEKLFF

D: TRBD2
V: TRBV3-1/TRBV3-2
size: -
J: TRBJ2-1
DNA: TGTGCCAGCAGCCAATCTAGCGGGGGCTCCTACAATGAGCAGTTCTTC
CDR3: CASSQSSGGSYNEQFF

D: TRBD1
V: TRBV5-1
size: -
J: TRBJ1-1
DNA: TGCGCCAGCAGCTTGAATGGACAGGGGTACACTGAAGCTTTCTTT
CDR3: CASSLNGQGYTEAFF

D: -
V: TRBV29-1
size: -
J: TRBJ1-2
DNA: TGCAGCGCCCTGGAGAACTATGGCTACACCTTC
CDR3: CSALENYGYTF

D: -
V: TRBV9
size: -
J: TRBJ2-3
DNA: TGTGCCAGCAGCGTCGAGGGCGGCGGGAATACGCAGTATTTT
CDR3: CASSVEGGGNTQYF

D: TRBD2
V: TRBV7-2
size: -
J: TRBJ2-7
DNA: TGTGCCAGCAGCTTAGCGGGGGGGAACTACGAGCAGTACTTC
CDR3: CASSLAGGNYEQYF

D: TRBD2
V: TRBV2
size: -
J: TRBJ2-3
DNA: TGTGCCAGCAGTGCACGACTAGCGGGGGGTGCAGATACGCAGTATTTT
CDR3: CASSARLAGGADTQYF

D: -
V: TRBV2
size: -
J: TRBJ1-3
DNA: TGTGCCAGCGCAAGGGAGGGGGGGATTTCTGGAAACACCATATATTTT
CDR3: CASAREGGISGNTIYF